A single sample gave rise to the 23 T cell receptor beta chains below, sequenced in a study of blood T cells in healthy people across ages. A second PCR of 7 to 11 cycles used a sample-barcoded 5' primer and a J-beta primer mix. A single record per CDR3 protein comes from TCRdb applying MiXCR to the 5' RACE reads. The sample consists of nearly 1 million distinct CDR3 sequences, just over 50% of them appearing once. Sequencing was done on a sample of blood. These receptor sequences come from an older woman in good health.

The chain couples TRBV3-1 to TRBJ2-3; TRBD2 agrees at 10 bases. Germline V gives CDR1 LGHDT, CDR2 YNNKEL (reference sequence). Trimming took 5 bases from V and 8 from J; bases not matched to a gene: 7. The CDR3 is 14 residues long. CDR3: CASSVAGGEGTQYF. CDR3 bases: TGTGCCAGCAGCGTAGCGGGAGGAGAGGGTACGCAGTATTTT.

The gene calls are TRBV3-1 and TRBJ1-4; D remains unclear. CDR3 length equals 14 residues. Trimming shortened V by 4 bases and J by 2 bases, and 8 bases separated the two germline ends. Per the germline V gene, CDR1 is LGHDT and CDR2 is YNNKEL (reference sequence). The CDR3 nucleotides read TGTGCCAGCAGCCCTCCCGCGACTAATGAAAAACTGTTTTTT. It encodes CASSPPATNEKLFF.

This chain links TRBV7-9 with TRBJ1-1; D might be TRBD1 (6 bases). V was pared by 7 bases and J by 4 bases, with 13 bases between. Germline CDR1 and CDR2: SEHNR and FQNEAQ (reference sequence). The CDR3 is made up of 13 amino acids. CDR3 DNA: TGTGCCAGCAACTGGACAGATCTCACTGAAGCTTTCTTT. Amino acid sequence: CASNWTDLTEAFF. Based on the CDR3 plus reference TRBV7-9 and TRBJ1-1, the full variable domain is DTGVSQNPRHKITKRGQNVTFRCDPISEHNRLYWYRQTLGQGPEFLTYFQNEAQLEKSRLLSDRFSAERPKGSFSTLEIQRTEQGDSAMYLCASNWTDLTEAFFGQGTRLTVV.

This rearrangement joins TRBV5-5 to TRBJ1-5; 9 bases map to TRBD1. V was clipped by 4 bases and J by 5 bases; unmatched bases: 7. CDR3 length: 15 residues. From germline, CDR1 is SGHKS and CDR2 YYEKEE (reference sequence). DNA of the CDR3: TGTGCCAGCAGCCAGGACAGGGGAAATTATCAGCCCCAGCATTTT. It is translated as CASSQDRGNYQPQHF.

This clonotype was detected a few times. J is TRBJ1-1 and V is TRBV12-3 or TRBV12-4, with 7 bases aligning to TRBD1. The CDR3 has 13 amino acids. Trimming took 5 bases from V and 5 from J; bases not matched to a gene: 5. The CDR3 reads CASSTGAKTEAFF. CDR3 in DNA: TGTGCCAGCAGTACAGGGGCGAAAACTGAAGCTTTCTTT.

This clonotype was counted once. The chain uses TRBV6-2 or TRBV6-3 and TRBJ1-6; TRBD1 aligns across 7 bases. The CDR3 contains 14 residues. V shed 6 bases, J shed 12 bases, and the junction held 11 bases outside the gene matches. CDR1 is MNHEY, CDR2 SVGEGT, per germline. The CDR3 sequence is CASRTNRGFGPLHF. CDR3 DNA sequence: TGTGCCAGCAGGACGAACAGGGGATTTGGACCCCTCCACTTT.

Note on this clonotype: This may come from a read error, since a much larger clone is one base off. The chain links TRBV11-3 to TRBJ2-3; possible D gene TRBD2, 7 bases. Germline V gene lookup returns CDR1 SGHNT and CDR2 YENEEA. The CDR3 loop spans 13 amino acids. V was trimmed by 5 bases and J by 10 bases, leaving 16 bases between them. The CDR3 is CASSLQGGDAQYF. The CDR3 coding sequence is TGTGCCAGCAGCCTACAGGGAGGGGATGCGCAGTATTTT.

This clonotype was seen only a few times. The chain joins TRBV7-2 to TRBJ1-4, with 7 bases identical to TRBD1. The CDR3 spans 14 residues. Per germline, CDR1 SGHTA and CDR2 FQGNSA. V was clipped by 5 bases and J by 7 bases; unmatched bases: 7. This chain's CDR3 is CASSPSGTAEKLFF. In DNA form, the CDR3 reads TGTGCCAGCAGCCCATCCGGGACAGCTGAAAAACTGTTTTTT.

This clonotype was counted a few times. The rearrangement uses TRBV29-1 and TRBJ1-2, with a weak D call TRBD1 (5 bases). Germline V gene sequence: CDR1 SQVTM, CDR2 ANQGSEA. The CDR3 has 14 residues. Trimming took off 6 bases at V and 5 bases at J, with 19 bases between the two ends. CDR3 coding DNA: TGCAGCGTCTATGGGGGATCCGTTGGGTATGGCTACACCTTC. This sequence encodes CSVYGGSVGYGYTF. Using reference TRBV29-1 and TRBJ1-2 for the parts outside the CDR3, the full variable domain is SAVISQKPSRDICQRGTSLTIQCQVDSQVTMMFWYRQQPGQSLTLIATANQGSEATYESGFVIDKFPISRPNLTFSTLTVSNMSPEDSSIYLCSVYGGSVGYGYTFGSGTRLTVV.

This clonotype was detected only once. This sequence joins TRBV20-1 and TRBJ1-2; 7 bases fit TRBD1. From germline, CDR1 is DFQATT and CDR2 SNEGSKA (reference sequence). V was pared by 0 bases and J by 7 bases, with 8 bases of the junction left unmatched. The CDR3 loop spans 14 amino acids. CDR3 amino acids: CSAREVEGAGGYTF. For the CDR3, the DNA is TGCAGTGCTAGAGAGGTCGAGGGGGCCGGTGGCTACACCTTC.

The chain joins TRBV7-6 to TRBJ2-7; tentatively, D is TRBD1 or TRBD2 (5 bases each). V was trimmed by 4 bases and J by 2 bases, leaving 12 bases between them. This CDR3 has 14 amino acids. Germline-derived CDR1 and CDR2 are SGHVS and FNYEAQ. CDR3 DNA sequence: TGTGCCAGCAGCTCTGCCGGGGCCCCCTACGAGCAGTACTTC. As protein: CASSSAGAPYEQYF.

V is TRBV20-1 and J is TRBJ2-3, with D unclear. There are 11 residues in the CDR3. V lost 4 bases to trimming and J lost 4 bases, with 6 bases between them. The germline gives CDR1 DFQATT, CDR2 SNEGSKA (reference sequence). The CDR3 here is CSATLADTQYF. The CDR3 DNA reads TGCAGTGCTACCCTTGCAGATACGCAGTATTTT.

The chain uses TRBV12-3 or TRBV12-4 and TRBJ2-5; D uncertain. The CDR3 runs to 13 residues. The germline V and J ends were trimmed by 7 bases and 1 base, with 10 bases remaining between them. CDR3 residues: CASTSWGQETQYF. CDR3 nucleotides: TGTGCCAGCACCTCCTGGGGCCAAGAGACCCAGTACTTC.

V and J are TRBV20-1 and TRBJ1-4, with D possibly TRBD1 on 6 matching bases. V lost 6 bases and J lost 8, with 13 bases in between. The CDR3 covers 12 residues. Germline values: CDR1 DFQATT, CDR2 SNEGSKA (reference sequence). The CDR3 here is CSAPEQGEKLFF. CDR3 DNA: TGCAGTGCCCCGGAACAGGGCGAAAAACTGTTTTTT.

This clonotype was seen only a few times. The chain has TRBV29-1 and TRBJ2-7; TRBD1 is a possible D gene (6 bases). The germline gives CDR1 SQVTM, CDR2 ANQGSEA. Deletions cut 6 bases from V and 6 bases from J, with 15 bases between. The CDR3 contains 12 residues. The CDR3 nucleotides are TGCAGCGTAGAGACAGGCGCGAGCGAGCAGTACTTC. Protein sequence: CSVETGASEQYF.

This clonotype occurred once. A clone one base away is much larger, so this may be a read error. Written as DNA, the CDR3 is TGCAGTGCTAGAACCGGGACAGGGGATTACAAGGAGCAGTTCTTC. This translates into CSARTGTGDYKEQFF. The chain couples TRBV20-1 to TRBJ2-1; 10 bases align to TRBD1. The V gene's germline CDR1 is DFQATT and CDR2 SNEGSKA (reference sequence). The CDR3 is 15 amino acids.

This clonotype has just a few counts. This chain connects TRBV28 to TRBJ1-4; D is ambiguous. The CDR3 contains 11 residues. V was pared by 6 bases and J by 6 bases, with 5 bases between. Germline values: CDR1 MDHEN, CDR2 SYDVKM. The CDR3 nucleotides read TGTGCCAGCAGGGGGTATGAAAAACTGTTTTTT. It translates to CASRGYEKLFF.

This clonotype was counted between two and nine times. The CDR3 loop is CSAIRGSGTDTQYF. CDR3 DNA sequence: TGCAGTGCAATTAGGGGCAGTGGCACAGATACGCAGTATTTT. The rearrangement uses TRBV20-1 and TRBJ2-3; possibly TRBD1 for D (5 bases). This CDR3 contains 14 residues. CDR1 DFQATT and CDR2 SNEGSKA come from the germline V gene (reference sequence). V lost 6 bases to trimming and J lost 1 base, with 14 bases between them.

The chain uses TRBV27 and TRBJ2-1, with TRBD2 matching over 13 bases. In germline, CDR1 is MNHEY, CDR2 SMNVEV (reference sequence). CDR3 size: 18 residues. The ends lost 7 bases at V and 1 base at J; junction bases unmatched: 10. The CDR3 sequence is CASMGTSGLAGSYNEQFF. CDR3 DNA sequence: TGTGCCAGCATGGGGACCTCGGGACTAGCGGGATCCTACAATGAGCAGTTCTTC.

The rearrangement links TRBV12-3 or TRBV12-4 to TRBJ1-2; possible D gene TRBD1, 5 bases. Trimming pared 5 bases from V and 8 bases from J, leaving 15 bases between. The CDR3 has 13 residues. DNA of the CDR3: TGTGCCAGCAGTCAACCCGGGGGGGTCGGCTACACCTTC. Protein: CASSQPGGVGYTF.

The chain carries TRBV18 and TRBJ2-7, with a weak D call TRBD1 (6 bases). TRBJ2-5 explains the end of the DNA better; the J call may be wrong. Germline V gene lookup returns CDR1 KGHSH and CDR2 LQKENI. The length of the CDR3 is 15 residues. The chain's CDR3 is CASSPKIAQGETQYF. The CDR3 DNA reads TGTGCCAGCTCACCAAAGATCGCGCAGGGGGAGACCCAGTACTTC.

The table lists this clonotype with a few counts. The chain recombines TRBV27 with TRBJ1-6, with 8 nucleotides matching TRBD1. The CDR3 is 13 residues long. Germline V gene data show CDR1 as MNHEY and CDR2 as SMNVEV (reference sequence). The V segment lost 10 bases and the J segment 10 bases; nucleotides outside the gene matches: 9. This CDR3 is CATFDRGLSPLHF. CDR3 DNA: TGTGCCACCTTCGACAGGGGTTTGTCACCCCTCCACTTT.

This clonotype showed up just once. The chain carries TRBV6-2 or TRBV6-3 and TRBJ2-1, with D tentatively TRBD1 (5 bases). Germline lookup yields CDR1 MNHEY and CDR2 SVGEGT. This CDR3 contains 15 residues. V lost 4 bases and J 4 bases, leaving 14 bases between the germline ends. The CDR3 region is CASSSPGRTYNEQFF. CDR3 in DNA: TGTGCCAGCAGTTCCCCAGGGCGGACGTACAATGAGCAGTTCTTC.